The 18 T cell receptor beta chains in this list originate from one sample, sequenced in a study of spatial heterogeneity in lung cancer. Overall study results and limits: Counts that tracked tumor mutation counts were those of expanded intratumoral alpha and beta TCRs.

Which antigens these TCRs recognize remains unknown. Specified time point: sample taken at primary tumor resection. TCRdb re-analysed the 5' RACE reads in MiXCR, keeping a single row per CDR3 protein. Of roughly 10,000 distinct CDR3 sequences in the sample, roughly an eighth were seen once. The sample was lung tumor tissue, taken at surgery. The receptors were gathered from a male donor with early-stage non-small cell lung cancer.

This clonotype was recorded many times. This chain joins TRBV7-9 and TRBJ1-5; D perhaps matches TRBD1 (5 bases). The CDR3 sequence is 14 residues long. Trimming shortened V by 2 bases and J by 2 bases, and 7 bases separated the two germline ends. Germline loops: CDR1 SEHNR, CDR2 FQNEAQ (reference sequence). The CDR3 DNA sequence: TGTGCCAGCAGCTTATTGGGGGGCAATCAGCCCCAGCATTTT. Protein product: CASSLLGGNQPQHF.

This clonotype was seen repeatedly, ten times or more. The V gene is TRBV7-2, the J gene TRBJ1-3; 7 bases are shared with TRBD1. Germline V CDR1 and CDR2: SGHTA, FQGNSA. The CDR3 consists of 14 residues. With 0 bases clipped from V and 6 bases from J, the junction kept 2 bases outside the gene matches. CDR3 region: CASSLAGQSNTIYF. In DNA, the CDR3 is TGTGCCAGCAGCTTAGCGGGACAGTCAAACACCATATATTTT.

This clonotype was observed many times. The J gene is TRBJ2-1, the V gene TRBV13, with TRBD2 matching 7 bases. This CDR3 has 15 amino acids. Germline assignment: CDR1 PRHDT and CDR2 FYEKMQ (reference sequence). The ends lost 6 bases at V and 0 bases at J; junction bases unmatched: 5. The CDR3 DNA sequence: TGTGCCAGCAGACCCCCGGGGGGCTCCTACAATGAGCAGTTCTTC. Its translation is CASRPPGGSYNEQFF.

The chain is built from TRBV20-1 and TRBJ1-5; D possibly corresponds to TRBD1 (5 bases). Trimming left V 0 bases short and J 5 bases short, with 11 bases between. CDR3 length: 14 residues. The germline V gene encodes CDR1 DFQATT and CDR2 SNEGSKA (reference sequence). As DNA, the CDR3 is TGCAGTGCTAGAGATGGGACGGTCGATCAGCCCCAGCATTTT. It specifies CSARDGTVDQPQHF.

This clonotype was recorded a few times. The rearrangement uses TRBV30 and TRBJ1-2; 7 nucleotides agree with TRBD1. The CDR3 has 12 amino acids. V dropped 1 base and J dropped 7; count of bases not matched to a gene: 3. CDR1 and CDR2 from the germline V gene are GTSNPN and SVGIG (reference sequence). In DNA form, the CDR3 reads TGTGCCTGGAGTGAAAACAGGGGTGGCTACACCTTC. Its protein product is CAWSENRGGYTF.

The chain couples TRBV11-2 to TRBJ1-2; 10 bases are shared with TRBD1. V lost 4 bases, J lost 8 bases, and 13 bases stayed unmatched. This CDR3 region has 16 residues. CDR1 SGHAT and CDR2 FQNNGV come from the germline V gene. The CDR3 coding sequence is TGTGCCAGCAGCTCACCGGGACAGGGGCAATTGAAGGGCTACACCTTC. This codes for CASSSPGQGQLKGYTF.

This clonotype came up many times. The chain links TRBV12-3 or TRBV12-4 to TRBJ2-1; D not certain. The V end lost 5 bases, the J end lost 5 bases, and 10 bases lay between the germline ends. CDR3 length: 13 residues. The CDR3 loop reads CASSMTSNNEQFF. Written as DNA, the CDR3 is TGTGCCAGCAGTATGACGTCAAACAATGAGCAGTTCTTC.

This clonotype has more than one count but fewer than ten. The J gene is TRBJ1-5, the V gene TRBV20-1; the D is unclear. Trimming took off 0 bases at V and 1 base at J, with 10 bases between the two ends. Per germline, CDR1 DFQATT and CDR2 SNEGSKA (reference sequence). The CDR3 has 15 amino acids. CDR3 in amino acids: CSARDPQNSNQPQHF. CDR3 bases: TGCAGTGCTAGAGATCCCCAGAACAGCAATCAGCCCCAGCATTTT.

There are many counts of this clonotype. The J gene is TRBJ2-1, the V gene TRBV18; 7 bases line up with TRBD1. Per germline, CDR1 KGHSH and CDR2 LQKENI. The V gene end was trimmed by 2 bases and the J gene end by 4 bases; junction bases not matched to a gene: 5. The CDR3 has 15 residues. CDR3 bases: TGTGCCAGCTCACCATTCGGGGACAGTTACAATGAGCAGTTCTTC. Its translation: CASSPFGDSYNEQFF.

In its sample, this clonotype ranks as medium-sized. The chain is built from TRBV7-9 and TRBJ1-2; no reliable D call. Germline CDR1 SEHNR, CDR2 FQNEAQ (reference sequence). CDR3 size: 12 residues. Trimming took off 5 bases at V and 6 bases at J, with 10 bases between the two ends. DNA of the CDR3: TGTGCCAGCAGCCTGCAAGGCAATGGCTACACCTTC. As protein: CASSLQGNGYTF.

By share, this clonotype ranks as medium-sized. The chain carries TRBV5-6 and TRBJ2-5; unclear D gene. This CDR3 is built from 14 residues. V dropped 7 bases and J dropped 3 bases, with 16 bases sitting between them. Germline assignment: CDR1 SGHDT and CDR2 YYEEEE. CDR3 protein: CASRISWGEETQYF. As DNA, the CDR3 is TGTGCCAGCCGCATATCTTGGGGTGAAGAGACCCAGTACTTC.

The gene calls are TRBV5-1 and TRBJ2-3; tentatively, D is TRBD2 (6 bases). The CDR3 runs to 16 residues. The ends were cut back, 5 bases at V and 2 bases at J, with 18 bases in the middle. CDR1 and CDR2 (germline): SGHRS, YFSETQ. CDR3 nucleotide sequence: TGCGCCAGCAGTTCCGGCTGGGACTTTTCCACAGATACGCAGTATTTT. This gives the protein CASSSGWDFSTDTQYF.

This clonotype was seen repeatedly, ten times or more. The V call is TRBV20-1, the J call TRBJ2-1, with a tentative D call TRBD2 (7 bases). The CDR3 has 16 residues. V was clipped by 3 bases and J by 6 bases, with 21 bases between them. From germline, CDR1 is DFQATT and CDR2 SNEGSKA (reference sequence). Here the CDR3 DNA reads TGCAGTGCTAGTTCACTGGGAGGGGAGGGGGGCAATGAGCAGTTCTTC. It encodes CSASSLGGEGGNEQFF.

By share, this clonotype counts as medium-sized. V usage is TRBV6-5 and J usage is TRBJ2-1; 8 nucleotides line up with TRBD1. CDR3 size: 16 residues. V gave up 4 bases and J gave up 2 bases; unmatched junction bases: 7. Germline CDR1 MNHEY, CDR2 SVGAGI. CDR3 sequence reads: CASSSFQGATYNEQFF. The CDR3 DNA reads as TGTGCCAGCAGTTCCTTCCAGGGGGCAACCTACAATGAGCAGTTCTTC.

The chain has TRBV4-2 and TRBJ2-5; 8 nucleotides line up with TRBD2. CDR1 is LGHNA and CDR2 is YNFKEQ in the germline V gene. V dropped 0 bases and J dropped 5; count of bases not matched to a gene: 8. The CDR3 is 16 residues long. CDR3 region: CASSQEGPGLGETQYF. CDR3 nucleotides: TGTGCCAGCAGCCAAGAGGGCCCGGGACTAGGCGAGACCCAGTACTTC.

This chain joins TRBV12-3 or TRBV12-4 and TRBJ2-3; D unclear. This CDR3 is built from 13 residues. Trimming removed 3 bases from V and 6 bases from J, with 10 bases in between. DNA of the CDR3: TGTGCCAGCAGTTTGGCGGACGGGGATACGCAGTATTTT. Protein product: CASSLADGDTQYF.

The chain uses TRBV7-3 and TRBJ2-6; no clear D gene. Germline V gene sequence: CDR1 SGHTA, CDR2 FQGTGA. CDR3 length: 13 amino acids. Trimming pared 3 bases from V and 2 bases from J, leaving 2 bases between. CDR3 coding DNA: TGTGCCAGCAGCTTCACTGGGGCCAACGTCCTGACTTTC. Amino acids: CASSFTGANVLTF. The full variable domain, in which reference TRBV7-3 and TRBJ2-6 provide the parts outside the CDR3, is GAGVSQTPSNKVTEKGKYVELRCDPISGHTALYWYRQSLGQGPEFLIYFQGTGAADDSGLPNDRFFAVRPEGSVSTLKIQRTERGDSAVYLCASSFTGANVLTFGAGSRLTVL.

This clonotype was counted at least ten times. This chain links TRBV20-1 with TRBJ1-2; 8 bases align to TRBD1. The CDR3 contains 13 residues. V was clipped by 5 bases and J by 13 bases; unmatched bases: 15. In germline, CDR1 is DFQATT, CDR2 SNEGSKA (reference sequence). The CDR3 reads CSAFSGTGQRLTF. The CDR3 nucleotides read TGCAGTGCTTTCTCGGGGACAGGACAACGTCTCACCTTC.